This T cell receptor beta chain emerged from a study of cytomegalovirus exposure and HLA in healthy donors. Looking at the study overall: Unique TCRs from HLA-typed donors, 70 million to 100 million of them, were held in an early data release.

PCR involved 60 Vbeta and 13 Jbeta primers. Clones were sequenced by immunoSEQ multiplex PCR, and TCRdb holds only the in-frame ones, with some missing. The sample comprises over 150,000 clones, 87% of which are singletons, and 0.75% to 0.95% rests with the top ten. This clone was seen only a few times. Its antigen is currently unknown. Points from the study as a whole: The study put 160 or so TCR beta chains on its list as cytomegalovirus-associated. For TCR beta chains, V- and J-gene trimming was later linked to a missense DCLRE1C variant. DRB1 had the most TCR associations and HLA-C the fewest, a later analysis found, with rates varying by HLA locus.

This CDR3 region has 14 residues. Per germline, CDR1 LGHNT and CDR2 FRNRAP. V was trimmed by 7 bases and J by 2 bases, leaving 15 bases between them. The source material was PBMCs. The sequence came from a woman in her 30s in good health and CMV-seronegative. V is TRBV12-5 and J is TRBJ2-7; D is possibly TRBD2 (6 bases). The CDR3 loop reads CASAFSGGTYEQYF. The CDR3 DNA is TGTGCTAGTGCTTTTAGCGGAGGGACCTACGAGCAGTACTTC. The whole variable domain, filled in from reference TRBV12-5 and TRBJ2-7, reads DARVTQTPRHKVTEMGQEVTMRCQPILGHNTVFWYRQTMMQGLELLAYFRNRAPLDDSGMPKDRFSAEMPDATLATLKIQPSEPRDSAVYFCASAFSGGTYEQYFGPGTRLTVT.